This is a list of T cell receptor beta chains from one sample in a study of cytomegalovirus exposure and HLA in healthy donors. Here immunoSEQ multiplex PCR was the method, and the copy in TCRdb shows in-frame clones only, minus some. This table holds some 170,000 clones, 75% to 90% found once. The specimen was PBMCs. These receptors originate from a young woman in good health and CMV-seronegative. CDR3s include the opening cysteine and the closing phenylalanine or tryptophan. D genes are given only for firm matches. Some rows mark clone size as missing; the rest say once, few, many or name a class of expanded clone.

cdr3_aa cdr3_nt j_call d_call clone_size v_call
CASSLLRGLGETQYF TGCGCCAGCAGCCTTCTCAGGGGGTTAGGAGAGACCCAGTACTTC TRBJ2-5 TRBD1 . TRBV4-3
CASSYIRDSPLHF TGTGCCAGCAGCTATATCAGGGATTCACCCCTCCACTTT TRBJ1-6 . few TRBV7-2
CASSSQDRGEAFF TGCGCCAGCAGCTCCCAAGACAGGGGAGAAGCTTTCTTT TRBJ1-1 TRBD1 . TRBV5-1
CASSPLTSGTRNQPQHF TGTGCCAGCAGTCCACTTACGTCAGGGACAAGGAATCAGCCCCAGCATTTT TRBJ1-5 . . TRBV27
CASSYSGAGNQPQHF TGTGCCAGCAGTTACTCGGGGGCTGGGAATCAGCCCCAGCATTTT TRBJ1-5 . . TRBV6-6
CASSSAPGGPGNTIYF TGTGCCAGCAGTTCCGCGCCAGGGGGGCCAGGAAACACCATATATTTT TRBJ1-3 TRBD1 . TRBV5-6
CASSLAGEGVNEQFF TGTGCCAGCAGTTTAGCGGGAGAGGGAGTCAATGAGCAGTTCTTC TRBJ2-1 TRBD2 . TRBV6-5
CSVETGKSEQYF TGCAGCGTTGAGACAGGGAAAAGCGAGCAGTACTTC TRBJ2-7 TRBD1 . TRBV29-1
CASSLDGRGPEETQYF TGTGCCAGCAGCTTAGACGGCCGGGGTCCGGAAGAGACCCAGTACTTC TRBJ2-5 . . TRBV13
CSVATGSNTEAFF TGCAGCGTTGCCACAGGTTCGAACACTGAAGCTTTCTTT TRBJ1-1 . . TRBV29-1
CASFPDRALSGNTIYF TGTGCCAGCTTCCCCGACAGGGCGCTCTCTGGAAACACCATATATTTT TRBJ1-3 TRBD1 . TRBV18
CASTVRVPNEQYF TGCGCCAGCACGGTCAGGGTCCCGAACGAGCAGTACTTC TRBJ2-7 . once TRBV10-2
CASSYSGPPDTEAFF TGTGCCAGCAGTTACTCGGGGCCGCCAGACACTGAAGCTTTCTTT TRBJ1-1 . . TRBV6-6
CASSLGQNYGYTF TGTGCCAGCAGCCTGGGACAGAACTATGGCTACACCTTC TRBJ1-2 TRBD1 many TRBV7-2
CASSYGTGSYEQYF TGTGCCAGCAGTTATGGGACAGGGTCCTACGAGCAGTACTTC TRBJ2-7 TRBD1 . TRBV27
CASSWTGGDYGYTF TGTGCCAGCAGTTGGACAGGGGGGGACTATGGCTACACCTTC TRBJ1-2 TRBD1 . TRBV27
CSVEGSEGRLNTEAFF TGCAGCGTTGAGGGGTCGGAGGGACGGTTGAACACTGAAGCTTTCTTT TRBJ1-1 . . TRBV29-1
CASTQGLQAEKLFF TGTGCCAGCACACAGGGCCTGCAAGCAGAAAAACTGTTTTTT TRBJ1-4 . . TRBV2
CASSLGAEGTYEQYF TGTGCCAGCAGCTTAGGGGCGGAGGGAACCTACGAGCAGTACTTC TRBJ2-7 . . TRBV11-2
CASRRTGGGGYTF TGTGCCAGTAGACGCACAGGGGGAGGTGGCTACACCTTC TRBJ1-2 TRBD1 . TRBV19
CASSPGNSGNTIYF TGTGCCAGCAGCCCGGGGAACTCTGGAAACACCATATATTTT TRBJ1-3 . . TRBV7-2
CASSQGTGPSYEQYF TGCGCCAGCAGCCAAGGTACAGGTCCCTCCTACGAGCAGTACTTC TRBJ2-7 . . TRBV4-3
CASSWGSVGADNSPLHF TGCGCCAGCAGCTGGGGATCTGTGGGGGCAGACAATTCACCCCTCCACTTT TRBJ1-6 . . TRBV5-1
CASSYSGTVRGGYTF TGTGCCAGCAGTTACTCCGGGACAGTAAGAGGGGGCTACACCTTC TRBJ1-2 TRBD1 . TRBV6-5
CASSGARGGRAFF TGTGCCAGCAGTGGGGCACGGGGAGGGAGGGCTTTCTTT TRBJ1-1 . . TRBV2
CASSTRSKYEQYF TGTGCCAGCAGCACCCGGAGTAAGTACGAGCAGTACTTC TRBJ2-7 . . TRBV27
CASSLSSRGGYTF TGTGCCAGCAGCCTTTCTTCCAGGGGTGGCTACACCTTC TRBJ1-2 . few TRBV7-2
CASSLGQGGYTF TGTGCCAGCAGCTTAGGGCAGGGAGGCTACACCTTC TRBJ1-2 . . TRBV7-2
CASSHGTGGISYNSPLHF TGCGCCAGCAGCCACGGGACAGGGGGAATCTCCTATAATTCACCCCTCCACTTT TRBJ1-6 TRBD1 . TRBV4-1
CASSPGTTSGSPYEQYF TGCGCCAGCAGCCCCGGCACAACTAGCGGGAGTCCATACGAGCAGTACTTC TRBJ2-7 TRBD2 . TRBV4-3
CASSPNLHYGYTF TGTGCCAGCAGTCCCAATCTACACTATGGCTACACCTTC TRBJ1-2 . . TRBV5-8
CASSPPWNSGGYEQYF TGTGCCAGCTCACCTCCCTGGAATAGCGGGGGCTACGAGCAGTACTTC TRBJ2-7 TRBD2 few TRBV18
CASRPGQRNSPLHF TGTGCCAGCAGGCCGGGACAGCGGAATTCACCCCTCCACTTT TRBJ1-6 TRBD1 few TRBV6-5
CASSESGWGRGEQYF TGCGCCAGCAGCGAATCCGGGTGGGGGAGGGGCGAGCAGTACTTC TRBJ2-7 TRBD2 . TRBV5-1
CASSPDRPSGNTIYF TGTGCCAGCAGCCCTGACAGGCCCTCTGGAAACACCATATATTTT TRBJ1-3 . . TRBV7-9
CASSLIPPGMGYGYTF TGTGCCAGCAGCTTAATTCCCCCGGGGATGGGCTATGGCTACACCTTC TRBJ1-2 . . TRBV7-6
CAITSPGLAGAPGWSTQYF TGTGCCATCACCTCTCCGGGACTAGCGGGAGCGCCGGGGTGGAGTACGCAGTATTTT TRBJ2-3 TRBD2 . TRBV10-3
CASSGTSGRLYEQYF TGTGCCAGCAGCGGCACTAGCGGGAGACTCTACGAGCAGTACTTC TRBJ2-7 TRBD2 . TRBV7-2
CASSSYGTGDSPLHF TGCGCCAGCAGCTCTTACGGGACAGGGGATTCACCCCTCCACTTT TRBJ1-6 TRBD1 . TRBV5-1
CASSQGFNQPQHF TGCGCCAGCAGCCAGGGCTTCAATCAGCCCCAGCATTTT TRBJ1-5 . . TRBV4-3
CASSLDFGGTYGYTF TGTGCCAGCAGCTTAGACTTCGGCGGTACCTATGGCTACACCTTC TRBJ1-2 . . TRBV7-2
CATTVLAGYNEQFF TGTGCCACCACGGTACTAGCGGGATACAATGAGCAGTTCTTC TRBJ2-1 TRBD2 . TRBV10-3
CASSHAGGAGANEKLFF TGCGCCAGCAGCCATGCCGGCGGGGCTGGGGCTAATGAAAAACTGTTTTTT TRBJ1-4 . . TRBV4-1
CASSQDRGSGGPEETQYF TGCGCCAGCAGCCAAGATCGCGGTAGCGGGGGGCCTGAAGAGACCCAGTACTTC TRBJ2-5 TRBD2 . TRBV4-1
CASSEDREATYEQYF TGTGCCAGCAGCGAGGACAGGGAGGCCACCTACGAGCAGTACTTC TRBJ2-7 TRBD1 . TRBV5-8
CSARQGGFGQFF TGCAGCGCCCGACAGGGAGGTTTTGGGCAGTTCTTC TRBJ2-1 . . TRBV29-1
CASSLATLAGISYNEQFF TGCGCCAGCAGCTTGGCCACACTAGCGGGGATCTCCTACAATGAGCAGTTCTTC TRBJ2-1 TRBD2 . TRBV5-1
CASSPPLVGHRNTEAFF TGTGCCAGCTCACCACCTCTAGTTGGACACAGGAACACTGAAGCTTTCTTT TRBJ1-1 . . TRBV18
CASSLNRGLDGYTF TGTGCCAGCAGCTTAAACAGGGGGCTCGACGGCTACACCTTC TRBJ1-2 TRBD1 medium-sized TRBV7-6